The source of this T cell receptor beta chain is a study of spatial heterogeneity in lung cancer. Study details: Counts of TCR transcripts in tumor regions correlated strongly with a T cell module score (derived from matched bulk RNA-seq). Study-level results: Tumor mutation counts were tracked by expanded intratumoral alpha and beta TCR counts.

This clonotype was recorded at least ten times. Antigen specificity is unknown. Per germline, CDR1 SGHRS and CDR2 YFSETQ. The CDR3 has 12 amino acids. Trimming took 1 base from V and 7 from J, leaving 7 bases between them. Time point meaning: sample taken at primary tumor resection. MiXCR was run by TCRdb on the 5' RACE reads, yielding one entry per CDR3 protein. This sample has about 10,000 distinct CDR3 sequences; roughly 6.3% occur once, and the top ten carry about a tenth. The specimen was lung tumor tissue, collected at surgery. The source of this sequence is a male donor with early-stage non-small cell lung cancer. The chain is built from TRBV5-1 and TRBJ2-3; D is unresolved. As DNA, the CDR3 is TGCGCCAGCAGCTTGACTAAAAATACGCAGTATTTT. This translates into CASSLTKNTQYF.